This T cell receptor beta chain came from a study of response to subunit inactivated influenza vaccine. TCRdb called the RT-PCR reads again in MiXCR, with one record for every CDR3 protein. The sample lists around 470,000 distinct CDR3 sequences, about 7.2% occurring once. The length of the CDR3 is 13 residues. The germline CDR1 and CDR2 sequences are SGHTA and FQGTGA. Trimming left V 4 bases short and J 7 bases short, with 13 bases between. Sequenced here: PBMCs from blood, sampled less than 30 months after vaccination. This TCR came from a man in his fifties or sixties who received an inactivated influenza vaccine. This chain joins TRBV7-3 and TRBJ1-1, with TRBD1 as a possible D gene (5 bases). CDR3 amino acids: CASSSGPGYEAFF. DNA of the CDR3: TGTGCCAGCAGCTCAGGCCCAGGGTATGAAGCTTTCTTT.